The T cell receptor (beta chain) under discussion was sequenced for a study of cytomegalovirus exposure and HLA in healthy donors. The V gene's germline CDR1 is SEHNR and CDR2 FQNEAQ (reference sequence). The V end was cut by 0 bases, the J end by 1 base, with 10 bases between. The CDR3 loop spans 16 amino acids. Regarding the study as a whole: A few of the chains that were CMV-associated were confirmed in vitro to be specific for CMV antigens. An observed cluster of highly shared sequence variants was recorded as a likely sequencing artifact. The number of N-insertions in an Asian-associated ancestry cluster was reportedly below the 666-donor mean in a later analysis. Prior analysis indicated that the majority of TCR beta V segments exhibited productivity approximately 90% or approximately 30% of the time.

PCR primers comprised 60 Vbeta and 13 Jbeta primers. Some clones are missing from TCRdb's copy, which holds only in-frame ones; the method was immunoSEQ multiplex PCR. The top ten clones hold under 2% of a sample with approximately 130,000 clones, approximately 85% of them seen once. Points on this clone: Antigen: not known.

The source is a boy aged 10-17 years in good health and CMV-seronegative. Specimen: PBMCs. The rearrangement links TRBV7-9 to TRBJ2-1; D remains unclear. The CDR3 protein is CASSLAPLDSYNEQFF. The CDR3, as DNA: TGTGCCAGCAGCTTAGCGCCCTTAGATTCCTACAATGAGCAGTTCTTC. The variable domain in full, completed from reference TRBV7-9 and TRBJ2-1, reads DTGVSQNPRHKITKRGQNVTFRCDPISEHNRLYWYRQTLGQGPEFLTYFQNEAQLEKSRLLSDRFSAERPKGSFSTLEIQRTEQGDSAMYLCASSLAPLDSYNEQFFGPGTRLTVL.